A single T cell receptor (beta chain) is shown here with its context. TCRdb passed the RT-PCR reads through MiXCR, listing each CDR3 protein once. This sample has about 170,000 distinct CDR3 sequences, with more than 10% found just once. The data stem from a study of response to subunit inactivated influenza vaccine. Germline lookup yields CDR1 LGHNA and CDR2 YSLEER. The germline V and J ends were trimmed by 0 bases and 4 bases, with 13 bases remaining between them. The CDR3 contains 17 residues. These data were also filed under a second study, of T cells expressing NK-cell markers. As that report states: Synthesis of TCR beta cDNA relied on 5'RACE template switching carrying UMIs. One of eight sequenced donors was HCMV-seronegative; the other seven were seropositive. A handful of donors carried dominant NKG2C+ clonotypes that made up roughly 1.0-7.5% of their CD8+ T cells.

The J gene is TRBJ2-6, the V gene TRBV4-3; D unresolved. The sample was CD8+ T cells sorted from PBMCs, taken approximately 13 days after vaccination. This receptor was obtained from a man aged 45-60 years who received an inactivated influenza vaccine. The DNA of the CDR3 is TGCGCCAGCAGCCAAGATGTATCCCGATCAGGGGCCAACGTCCTGACTTTC. This sequence encodes CASSQDVSRSGANVLTF.